This T cell receptor beta chain was sequenced during a study of T cell responses to AZD1222 COVID-19 vaccine. Study-level points and caveats: Clonal diversity may have been underestimated in mostly white British donors.

Here immunoSEQ multiplex PCR was the method, and the copy in TCRdb shows in-frame clones only, minus some. The table lists some 130,000 clones, roughly 92% of them singletons. V trimming: 1 base; J trimming: 4 bases; junction bases outside the gene matches: 22. The CDR3 totals 21 residues. The germline CDR1 and CDR2 sequences are LGHDT and YNNKEL (reference sequence). Note on this clone: The antigen is unknown.

This chain uses TRBV3-1 (or the pseudogene TRBV3-2) with TRBJ2-7, with 10 bases that match TRBD2. The TCR originated in an adult who received the AZD1222 COVID-19 vaccine. Sequenced material: peripheral blood, taken 28 days after the second AZD1222 dose. The CDR3 coding sequence is TGTGCCAGCAGCCAAGGGAAAAACGTCCCGGGACTAGCGTTACTCCCATACGAGCAGTACTTC. It specifies CASSQGKNVPGLALLPYEQYF.